One and the same sample provided the 12 T cell receptor beta chains below, sequenced in a study of metastatic and nonmetastatic thyroid tumors. Treatment of any kind had been given to no patient before thyroid surgery. Using MiXCR, TCRdb re-called clones from the PCR reads. The sample lists under 30,000 clones; 20% to 25% were seen once. Sequencing input: blood. These receptors were collected from a female donor with papillary thyroid cancer or a benign thyroid nodule (not recorded which). Some clones in this sample may be carry-over from other donors' samples.

The DNA for the CDR3 is TGTGCCAGCAGCTTTGGGACAGACGCTCGTGGGGCCAACGTCCTGACTTTC. Translation: CASSFGTDARGANVLTF. The rearrangement joins TRBV5-6 to TRBJ2-6, with 7 positions matching TRBD1. The CDR3 extends over 17 amino acids. J was trimmed by 3 bases and V by 2 bases; bases with no gene match: 8. Per the germline V gene, CDR1 is SGHDT and CDR2 is YYEEEE.

J is TRBJ2-7 and V is TRBV27; 11 bases map to TRBD1. Unmatched junction bases numbered 4, after V lost 6 bases and J lost 3 bases. Germline-derived CDR1 and CDR2 are MNHEY and SMNVEV (reference sequence). The CDR3 sequence is 14 residues long. DNA for the CDR3: TGTGCCAGCAGCTGGACAGGGGGCGGCTACGAGCAGTACTTC. Amino acid sequence: CASSWTGGGYEQYF.

There are many counts of this clone. This chain joins TRBV18 and TRBJ1-5, with 9 bases matching TRBD1. Germline V CDR1 and CDR2: KGHSH, LQKENI. With 3 bases clipped from V and 2 bases from J, the junction kept 8 bases outside the gene matches. The CDR3 length is 17 residues. The CDR3 reads CASSPTGGLVGNQPQHF. For the CDR3, the DNA is TGTGCCAGCTCACCTACAGGGGGCTTAGTTGGCAATCAGCCCCAGCATTTT. The whole variable domain, filled in from reference TRBV18 and TRBJ1-5, reads NAGVMQNPRHLVRRRGQEARLRCSPMKGHSHVYWYRQLPEEGLKFMVYLQKENIIDESGMPKERFSAEFPKEGPSILRIQQVVRGDSAAYFCASSPTGGLVGNQPQHFGDGTRLSIL.

The chain uses TRBV6-1 and TRBJ1-2, with TRBD1 as a possible D gene (5 bases). Germline loops: CDR1 MNHNS, CDR2 SASEGT. The CDR3 sequence is 14 residues long. The germline V and J ends were trimmed by 1 base and 4 bases, with 10 bases remaining between them. CDR3 in DNA: TGTGCCAGCAGTGAAGGAGGGACTATCTATGGCTACACCTTC. Residues: CASSEGGTIYGYTF.

A word on this clone: Sequence at one end of the junction differs from germline and may be a read error. This rearrangement joins TRBV20-1 to TRBJ2-1, with D perhaps being TRBD1 or TRBD2 (5 bases each). The CDR3 runs to 13 residues. The V gene's germline CDR1 is DFQATT and CDR2 SNEGSKA (reference sequence). CDR3 protein: CSFRDPSSNEQFF. CDR3 nucleotide sequence: TGCAGTTTCAGGGACCCCTCCTCCAATGAGCAGTTCTTC.

This clone was seen at least ten times. This chain connects TRBV28 to TRBJ1-3; a possible D gene is TRBD1 (5 bases). The germline V gene encodes CDR1 MDHEN and CDR2 SYDVKM. CDR3 length equals 20 residues. V lost 6 bases, J lost 2 bases, and 29 bases lay in between. DNA for the CDR3: TGTGCCAGCAGGCCCGCCACCAACCAACCAGGGATCTTGACTGGAAACACCATATATTTT. Translated, it gives CASRPATNQPGILTGNTIYF. Full variable domain (outside the CDR3, taken from reference TRBV28 and TRBJ1-3): DVKVTQSSRYLVKRTGEKVFLECVQDMDHENMFWYRQDPGLGLRLIYFSYDVKMKEKGDIPEGYSVSREKKERFSLILESASTNQTSMYLCASRPATNQPGILTGNTIYFGEGSWLTVV.

Ten or more counts support this clone. The genes are TRBV7-6 and TRBJ1-4; maybe TRBD1 (5 bases). Per the germline V gene, CDR1 is SGHVS and CDR2 is FNYEAQ. The germline V and J ends were trimmed by 2 bases and 6 bases, with 7 bases remaining between them. This CDR3 contains 13 residues. CDR3 coding DNA: TGTGCCAGCAGCTTATCGACAGATGAAAAACTGTTTTTT. Translation: CASSLSTDEKLFF. Based on the CDR3 plus reference TRBV7-6 and TRBJ1-4, the full variable domain is GAGVSQSPRYKVTKRGQDVALRCDPISGHVSLYWYRQALGQGPEFLTYFNYEAQQDKSGLPNDRFSAERPEGSISTLTIQRTEQRDSAMYRCASSLSTDEKLFFGSGTQLSVL.

The V and J genes are TRBV30 and TRBJ1-2, with TRBD1 matching 7 bases. Germline CDR1 reads GTSNPN; CDR2 reads SVGIG (reference sequence). J was trimmed by 3 bases and V by 2 bases; bases with no gene match: 0. This CDR3 region has 12 residues. In DNA, the CDR3 is TGTGCCTGGAGTCAGGGGGACTATGGCTACACCTTC. It translates to CAWSQGDYGYTF. The variable domain in full, completed from reference TRBV30 and TRBJ1-2, reads SQTIHQWPATLVQPVGSPLSLECTVEGTSNPNLYWYRQAAGRGLQLLFYSVGIGQISSEVPQNLSASRPQDRQFILSSKKLLLSDSGFYLCAWSQGDYGYTFGSGTRLTVV.

This clone showed up many times. V gene TRBV28 combines with J gene TRBJ1-1, with TRBD1 matching 7 bases. The CDR3 is made up of 16 amino acids. From germline, CDR1 is MDHEN and CDR2 SYDVKM. J gave up 1 base and V 5 bases, and 10 bases lay outside the gene matches. The CDR3 reads CASSVPGTDPNTEAFF. In DNA form, the CDR3 reads TGTGCCAGCAGTGTCCCCGGGACAGACCCGAACACTGAAGCTTTCTTT.

This clone was observed many times. A read error is possible here, since a much larger clone lies one base away. The chain couples TRBV19 to TRBJ1-2; the match to TRBD1 covers 9 bases. CDR3 length: 15 amino acids. The germline V gene has CDR1 LNHDA and CDR2 SQIVND (reference sequence). The CDR3 nucleotides read TGTGCCAGTGGTATTTCGGGACAGGGAAAATTTGGCTACACCTTC. Amino acid sequence: CASGISGQGKFGYTF.

This chain connects TRBV24-1 to TRBJ2-1; 10 bases line up with TRBD1. V lost 1 base, J lost 8 bases, and 4 bases stayed unmatched. This CDR3 contains 15 residues. Germline CDR1 and CDR2: KGHDR and SFDVKD. For the CDR3, the DNA is TGTGCCACCAGTGATTTCGGACAGGGGGATGATGAGCAGTTCTTC. Protein sequence: CATSDFGQGDDEQFF.

Ten or more counts support this clone. In nucleotides, the CDR3 is TGCAGTGCTAGCCCCTCGTACCTCGACACCATATATTTT. It codes for CSASPSYLDTIYF. V usage is TRBV20-1 and J usage is TRBJ1-3; D not resolved. Germline assignment: CDR1 DFQATT and CDR2 SNEGSKA (reference sequence). The CDR3 consists of 13 residues. V lost 3 bases and J 8 bases, leaving 14 bases between the germline ends.